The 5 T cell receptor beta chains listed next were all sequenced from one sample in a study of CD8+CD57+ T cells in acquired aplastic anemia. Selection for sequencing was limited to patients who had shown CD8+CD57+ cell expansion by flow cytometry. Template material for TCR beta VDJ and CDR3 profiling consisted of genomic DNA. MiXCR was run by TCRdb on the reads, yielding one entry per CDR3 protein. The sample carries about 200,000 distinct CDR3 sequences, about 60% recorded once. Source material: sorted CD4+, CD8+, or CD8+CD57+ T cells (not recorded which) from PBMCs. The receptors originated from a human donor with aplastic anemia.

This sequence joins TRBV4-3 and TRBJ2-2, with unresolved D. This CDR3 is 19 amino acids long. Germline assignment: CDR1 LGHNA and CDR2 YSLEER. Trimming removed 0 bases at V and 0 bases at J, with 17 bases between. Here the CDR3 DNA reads TGCGCCAGCAGCCAAGATATGGAGTCCAGCTTCGCGAACACCGGGGAGCTGTTTTTT. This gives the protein CASSQDMESSFANTGELFF.

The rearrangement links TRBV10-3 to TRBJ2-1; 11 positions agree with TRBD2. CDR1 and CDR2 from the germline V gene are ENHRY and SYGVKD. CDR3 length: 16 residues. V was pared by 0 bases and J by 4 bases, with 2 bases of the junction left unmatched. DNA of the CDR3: TGTGCCATCAGTGAGTCGACTAGCGGGGTATACAATGAGCAGTTCTTC. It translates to CAISESTSGVYNEQFF.

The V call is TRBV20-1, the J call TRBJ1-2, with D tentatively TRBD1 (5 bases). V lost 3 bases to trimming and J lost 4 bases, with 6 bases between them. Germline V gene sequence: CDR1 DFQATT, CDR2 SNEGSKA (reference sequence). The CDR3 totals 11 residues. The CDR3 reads CSARQGYGYTF. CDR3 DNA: TGCAGTGCTAGGCAGGGCTATGGCTACACCTTC.

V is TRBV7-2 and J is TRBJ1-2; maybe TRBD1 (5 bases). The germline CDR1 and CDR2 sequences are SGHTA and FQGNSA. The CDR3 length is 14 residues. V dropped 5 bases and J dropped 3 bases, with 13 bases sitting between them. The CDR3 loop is CASSGGGVYYGYTF. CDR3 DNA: TGTGCCAGCAGCGGGGGGGGGGTATACTATGGCTACACCTTC.

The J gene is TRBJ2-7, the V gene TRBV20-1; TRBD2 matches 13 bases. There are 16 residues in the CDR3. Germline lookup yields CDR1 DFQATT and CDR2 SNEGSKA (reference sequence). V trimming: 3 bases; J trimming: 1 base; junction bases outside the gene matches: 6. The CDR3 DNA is TGCAGTGCTAGTGAACTAGCGGGAGGGCTTTCCTACGAGCAGTACTTC. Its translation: CSASELAGGLSYEQYF.